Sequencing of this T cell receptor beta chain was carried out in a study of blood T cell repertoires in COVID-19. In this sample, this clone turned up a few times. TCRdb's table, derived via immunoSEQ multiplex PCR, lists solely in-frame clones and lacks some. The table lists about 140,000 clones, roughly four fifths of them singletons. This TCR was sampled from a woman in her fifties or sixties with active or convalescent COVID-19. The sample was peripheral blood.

CDR3 DNA: TGTGCCAGCAGCTTAGCCCATCGGGGTTGGGAACTGTTTTTT. It specifies CASSLAHRGWELFF. V and J are TRBV7-8 and TRBJ1-4; D is undetermined. CDR3 length: 14 amino acids. CDR1 and CDR2 (germline): SGHVS, FQNEAQ. V lost 0 bases, J lost 12 bases, and 14 bases lay in between.